This T cell receptor (beta chain) emerged from a study of graft-versus-host responses after intestinal transplantation. In the study overall: Recipients were given multivisceral, liver-intestinal, or isolated intestinal transplants. Recipients were all induced with anti-thymocyte globulin, then given tacrolimus and steroids for about three years.

Lymphocytes (intraepithelial and lamina propria) were released by processing the graft tissue. This clone is judged large (0.1 to 1%). Its antigen is unknown. The sample carries other DNA sequences with the same CDR3. V lost 4 bases and J lost 6; bases outside the gene matches: 7. This CDR3 spans 13 amino acids. Germline-derived CDR1 and CDR2 are SGHKS and YYEKEE (reference sequence). Study outcomes and limitations: Analysis identified GvH clones in recipient marrow, with some appearing first in ileum or blood. The highest levels of circulating GvH clones went along with early declines in HvG clones after transplant.

Using immunoSEQ multiplex PCR, the repertoire was profiled, and TCRdb retains in-frame clones only, with some absent. The table has 15,000 or so clones, 74% seen once. The genes are TRBV5-5 and TRBJ2-7, with 7 bases identical to TRBD1. The input for sequencing was ileum tissue, taken 14 days after transplant. This sequence originates from a human patient who received an intestinal transplant, so some T cells may come from the graft donor. This CDR3 is CASSRTTGAEQYF. As DNA, the CDR3 is TGTGCCAGCAGCCGTACAACAGGGGCCGAGCAGTACTTC.